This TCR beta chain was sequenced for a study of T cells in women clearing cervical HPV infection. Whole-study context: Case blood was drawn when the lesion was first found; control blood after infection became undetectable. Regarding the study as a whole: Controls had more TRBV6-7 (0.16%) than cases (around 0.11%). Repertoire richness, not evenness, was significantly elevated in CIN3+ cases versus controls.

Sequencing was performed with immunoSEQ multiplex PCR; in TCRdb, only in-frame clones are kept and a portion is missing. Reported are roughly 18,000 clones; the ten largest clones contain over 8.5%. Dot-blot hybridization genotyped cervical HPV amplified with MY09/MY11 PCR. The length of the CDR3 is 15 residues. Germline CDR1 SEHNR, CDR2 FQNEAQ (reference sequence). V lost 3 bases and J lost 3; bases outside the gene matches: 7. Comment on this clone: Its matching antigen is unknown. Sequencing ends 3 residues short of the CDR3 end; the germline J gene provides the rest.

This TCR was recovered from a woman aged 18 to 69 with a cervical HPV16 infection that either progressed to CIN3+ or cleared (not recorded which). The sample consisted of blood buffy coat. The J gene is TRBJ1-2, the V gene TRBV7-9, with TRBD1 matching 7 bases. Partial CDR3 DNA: TGTGCCAGCAGCTTTGGGGACAGCCTTTACTATGGC. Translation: CASSFGDSLYYG. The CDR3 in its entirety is CASSFGDSLYYGYTF.